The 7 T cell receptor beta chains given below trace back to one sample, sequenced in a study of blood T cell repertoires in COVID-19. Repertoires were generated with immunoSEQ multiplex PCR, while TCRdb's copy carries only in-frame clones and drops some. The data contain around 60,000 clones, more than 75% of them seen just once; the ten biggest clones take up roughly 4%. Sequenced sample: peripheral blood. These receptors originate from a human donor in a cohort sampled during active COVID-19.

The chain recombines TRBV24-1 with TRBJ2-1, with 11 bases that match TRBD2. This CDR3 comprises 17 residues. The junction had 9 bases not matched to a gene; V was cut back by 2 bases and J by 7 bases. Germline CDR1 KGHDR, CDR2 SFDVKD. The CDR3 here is CATSDSTGLAVPNEQFF. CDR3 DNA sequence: TGTGCCACCAGTGATTCAACGGGACTAGCGGTCCCGAATGAGCAGTTCTTC.

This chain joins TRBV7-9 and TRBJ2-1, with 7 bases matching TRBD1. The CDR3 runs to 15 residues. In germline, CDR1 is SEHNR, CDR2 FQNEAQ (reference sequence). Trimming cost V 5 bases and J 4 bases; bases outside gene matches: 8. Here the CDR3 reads CASSPGQLIYNEQFF. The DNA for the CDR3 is TGTGCCAGCAGCCCGGGACAGCTGATTTACAATGAGCAGTTCTTC.

CDR3 sequence reads: CASSLATGLYEQYF. For the CDR3, the DNA is TGTGCCAGCAGCTTGGCCACAGGTTTGTACGAGCAGTACTTC. The chain joins TRBV5-6 to TRBJ2-7; D may be TRBD1 (5 bases). The CDR3 is made up of 14 amino acids. CDR1 is SGHDT, CDR2 YYEEEE, per germline. Trimming stripped 0 bases from V and 4 bases from J, with 11 bases between. Together with reference TRBV5-6 and TRBJ2-7, the CDR3 gives the full variable domain: DAGVTQSPTHLIKTRGQQVTLRCSPKSGHDTVSWYQQALGQGPQFIFQYYEEEERQRGNFPDRFSGHQFPNYSSELNVNALLLGDSALYLCASSLATGLYEQYFGPGTRLTVT.

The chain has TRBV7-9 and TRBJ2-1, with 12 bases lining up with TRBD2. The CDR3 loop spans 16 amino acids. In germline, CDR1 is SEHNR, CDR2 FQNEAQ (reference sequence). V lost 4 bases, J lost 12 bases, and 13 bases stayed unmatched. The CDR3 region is CASSSPGLAGPEPQFF. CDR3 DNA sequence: TGTGCCAGCAGCTCCCCTGGACTAGCGGGGCCCGAGCCGCAGTTCTTC.

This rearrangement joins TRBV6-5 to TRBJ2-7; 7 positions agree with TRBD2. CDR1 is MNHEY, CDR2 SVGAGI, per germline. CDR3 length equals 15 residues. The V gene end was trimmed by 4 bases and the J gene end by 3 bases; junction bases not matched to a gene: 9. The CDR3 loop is CASSSGGEKNYEQYF. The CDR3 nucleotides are TGTGCCAGCAGTTCGGGAGGCGAAAAAAACTACGAGCAGTACTTC.

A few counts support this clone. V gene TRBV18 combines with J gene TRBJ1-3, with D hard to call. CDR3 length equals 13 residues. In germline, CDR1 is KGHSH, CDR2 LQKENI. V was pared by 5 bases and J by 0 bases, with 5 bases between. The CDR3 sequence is CASSAVSGNTIYF. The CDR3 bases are TGTGCCAGCTCAGCGGTCTCTGGAAACACCATATATTTT.

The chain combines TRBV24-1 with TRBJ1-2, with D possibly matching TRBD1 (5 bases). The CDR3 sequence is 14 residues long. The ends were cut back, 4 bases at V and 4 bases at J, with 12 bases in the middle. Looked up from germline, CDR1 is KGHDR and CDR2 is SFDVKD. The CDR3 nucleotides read TGTGCCACCAGTGACTCAGGGTTTCGCTATGGCTACACCTTC. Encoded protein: CATSDSGFRYGYTF.